The clone carrying this T cell receptor (beta chain) has at least ten counts. Antigen: not known. The sample is drawn from a study of T cell repertoires in cytomegalovirus infection. Study overall: Indicated by public TCR beta signatures were CMV infection and matching HLA type. Study-level findings and limits: HLA-C-restricted CMV-specific TCR beta clonotypes prevailed in the ex vivo response. Adding up the frequency of public TCR beta families identified people who carried CMV plus the relevant HLA.

V lost 7 bases, J lost 1 base, and 10 bases lay in between. Looked up from germline, CDR1 is LNHDA and CDR2 is SQIVND (reference sequence). The CDR3 runs to 13 residues. MiXCR, applied by TCRdb to the reads, yields one record per CDR3 protein. The sample shows about 310,000 distinct CDR3 sequences, 20% to 30% of them seen only once. The chain links TRBV19 to TRBJ1-1; a possible D gene is TRBD1 (5 bases). Sequencing was performed on cultured PBMCs, taken from culture after CMV antigen stimulation. The receptor comes from a human donor in good health (CMV status not recorded). Some clones in this sample may be carry-over from other donors' samples. CDR3 coding DNA: TGTGCCAGTAAACCTACAGGGAACACTGAAGCTTTCTTT. Its protein product is CASKPTGNTEAFF.